This is a list of T cell receptor beta chains from one sample in a study of blood T cells in healthy people across ages. Using its own MiXCR run on the 5' RACE reads, TCRdb lists one record per CDR3 protein. Of about 1,400,000 distinct CDR3 sequences in the sample, 42% are singletons; the top ten hold approximately 7.9%. The sample was blood. Receptors originate from a woman younger than 30 in good health. The CDR3 runs from the conserved cysteine through the conserved F or W.

J: TRBJ2-3
V: TRBV6-1
CDR3: CASSVHTGPEYNTQYF

J: TRBJ2-1
V: TRBV12-3/TRBV12-4
CDR3: CASSFKGSSSYNEQFF

J: TRBJ1-6
V: TRBV12-3/TRBV12-4
CDR3: CASSFSSGQGFLAHF

J: -
V: TRBV6-5
CDR3: CASSYSSSSGAYEQYF

J: TRBJ2-7
V: TRBV2
CDR3: CASRQGSPYEQYF

J: TRBJ2-1
V: TRBV20-1
CDR3: CSARFSGWYNEQFF

J: TRBJ1-1
V: TRBV27
CDR3: CASSFGSVNTEAFF

J: TRBJ2-7
V: TRBV6-2/TRBV6-3
CDR3: CASSYGLNPHEQYF

J: TRBJ2-7
V: TRBV20-1
CDR3: CSAKAGGAYEQYF

J: -
V: TRBV20-1
CDR3: CSARGLADYYNEQYF

J: TRBJ1-2
V: TRBV5-1
CDR3: CASSLYGGQTYGYTF

J: TRBJ2-5
V: TRBV10-3
CDR3: CAISEFDPGRPQETQYF

J: TRBJ1-1
V: TRBV7-8
CDR3: CASSSGTGRVNTEAFF

J: TRBJ1-1
V: TRBV30
CDR3: CAWTAQGGGTEAFF

J: TRBJ2-3
V: TRBV6-1
CDR3: CASRYVAERTDTQYF

J: -
V: TRBV27
CDR3: CASSRDTPVNIQYF

J: -
V: TRBV20-1
CDR3: CSARDPLAGEPYEQYF

J: TRBJ2-1
V: TRBV7-2
CDR3: CASSHSGAGYNEQFF

J: TRBJ2-1
V: TRBV10-3
CDR3: CAIKDSREQFF

J: TRBJ2-1
V: TRBV10-3
CDR3: CASSDVKAQFF

J: TRBJ2-4
V: TRBV6-2/TRBV6-3
CDR3: CASSYPVTQGKLAKNIQYF

J: TRBJ2-1
V: TRBV7-8
CDR3: CASSSPNSGKNEQFF

J: TRBJ2-5
V: TRBV4-2
CDR3: CASSQGLAQETQYF

J: TRBJ2-3
V: TRBV7-8
CDR3: CASSFGLAGGSRYF

J: TRBJ2-6
V: TRBV3-1
CDR3: CASSQEAGTMGGANVLTF

J: TRBJ2-7
V: TRBV28
CDR3: CASRPLSGSLAYEQYF

J: TRBJ2-7
V: TRBV4-1
CDR3: CASSPSLGDYEQYF

J: TRBJ2-7
V: TRBV20-1
CDR3: CSAHELAGDYEQYF

J: TRBJ1-1
V: TRBV4-2
CDR3: CASSLYGQLNTEAFF

J: TRBJ1-1
V: TRBV5-8
CDR3: CASSQRGGPGNEAFF

J: TRBJ2-1
V: TRBV20-1
CDR3: CSAVTSGSSGEQFF

J: TRBJ2-3
V: TRBV12-3/TRBV12-4
CDR3: CASSTRLGQTITDTQYF

J: TRBJ2-5
V: TRBV5-1
CDR3: CASRHPGLAGVKTQYF

J: TRBJ2-7
V: TRBV6-5
CDR3: CATTDGYEQYF

J: TRBJ2-7
V: TRBV21-1
CDR3: CASSKAGQAYEQYF

J: TRBJ2-5
V: TRBV7-2
CDR3: CASRTSGSTGTQYF

J: TRBJ2-3
V: TRBV7-2
CDR3: CASSSVAGGPATQYF

J: TRBJ2-7
V: TRBV9
CDR3: CASSSVPKDRGHEQYF

J: TRBJ2-3
V: TRBV12-3/TRBV12-4
CDR3: CASSGGLAATDAQYF

J: TRBJ1-2
V: TRBV20-1
CDR3: CSASLGTENYGYTF

J: TRBJ1-5
V: TRBV30
CDR3: CAWSPQGWGQPQHF

J: TRBJ1-5
V: TRBV7-9
CDR3: CASSRDNSNQPQHF

J: TRBJ2-3
V: TRBV3-1
CDR3: CASSRTGAIGDTQYF